This T cell receptor (beta chain) was recovered during a study of a mutant IDH1 vaccine in newly diagnosed glioma. Study background: Pretreatment consisted of radiotherapy, temozolomide, or both, with most receiving both.

The CDR3 spans 15 residues. CDR1 is SGHVS, CDR2 FQNEAQ, per germline. This sample's time point: week 47, end of study. Vaccination used 300 ug of mutant IDH1 20-mer peptide per dose, with topical imiquimod. In regard to this clone: Its antigen is not identified.

The repertoire was sequenced with immunoSEQ multiplex PCR; TCRdb's copy has only in-frame clones and lacks some. Altogether about 90,000 clones are present, roughly 91% being singletons, with the ten largest covering over 0.6%. This receptor was identified in a woman aged 50 to 60 with glioma. This material consisted of PBMCs, taken from a glioma patient whose treatment included an IDH1 peptide vaccine. V is TRBV7-8 and J is TRBJ2-5, with TRBD1 matching 9 bases. The DNA matches TRBJ2-7 better at its end, which makes the J call doubtful. The DNA for the CDR3 is TGTGCCAGCAGCCCTCGGGACAGGGTCCCGCCCGAGCAGTACTTC. Its protein product is CASSPRDRVPPEQYF.